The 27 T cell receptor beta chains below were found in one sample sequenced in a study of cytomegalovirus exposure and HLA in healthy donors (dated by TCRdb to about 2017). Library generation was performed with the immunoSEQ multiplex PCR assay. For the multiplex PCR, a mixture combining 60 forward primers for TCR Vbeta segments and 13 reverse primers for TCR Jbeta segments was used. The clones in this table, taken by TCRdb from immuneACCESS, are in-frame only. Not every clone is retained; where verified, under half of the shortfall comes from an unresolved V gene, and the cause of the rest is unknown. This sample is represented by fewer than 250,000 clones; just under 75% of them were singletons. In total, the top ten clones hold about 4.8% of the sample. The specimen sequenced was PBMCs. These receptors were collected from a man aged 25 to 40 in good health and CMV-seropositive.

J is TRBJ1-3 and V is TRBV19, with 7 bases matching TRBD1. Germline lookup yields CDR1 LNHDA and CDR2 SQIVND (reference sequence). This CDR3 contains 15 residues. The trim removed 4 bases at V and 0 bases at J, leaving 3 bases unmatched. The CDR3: CASSTEGASGNTIYF. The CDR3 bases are TGTGCCAGTAGTACTGAGGGGGCCTCTGGAAACACCATATATTTT.

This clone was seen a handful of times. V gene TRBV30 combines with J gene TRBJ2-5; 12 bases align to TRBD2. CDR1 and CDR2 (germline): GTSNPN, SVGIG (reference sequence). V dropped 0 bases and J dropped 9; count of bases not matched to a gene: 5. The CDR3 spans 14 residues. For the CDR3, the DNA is TGTGCCTGGAGTGTGCTAGCGGGGGGGCAGGCCCAGTACTTC. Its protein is CAWSVLAGGQAQYF.

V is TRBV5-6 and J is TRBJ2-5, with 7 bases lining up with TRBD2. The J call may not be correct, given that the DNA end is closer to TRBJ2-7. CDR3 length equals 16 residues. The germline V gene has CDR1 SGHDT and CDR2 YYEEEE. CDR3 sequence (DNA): TGTGCCAGCAGCTCCGGTGCGGGGGATCCCAGCTACGAGCAGTACTTC. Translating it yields CASSSGAGDPSYEQYF.

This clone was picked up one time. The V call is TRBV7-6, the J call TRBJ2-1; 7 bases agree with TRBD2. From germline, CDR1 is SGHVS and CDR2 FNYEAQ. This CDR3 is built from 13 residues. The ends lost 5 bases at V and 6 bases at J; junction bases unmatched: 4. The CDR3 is CASSPGGSNEQFF. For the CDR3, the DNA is TGTGCCAGCAGCCCCGGCGGGAGCAATGAGCAGTTCTTC.

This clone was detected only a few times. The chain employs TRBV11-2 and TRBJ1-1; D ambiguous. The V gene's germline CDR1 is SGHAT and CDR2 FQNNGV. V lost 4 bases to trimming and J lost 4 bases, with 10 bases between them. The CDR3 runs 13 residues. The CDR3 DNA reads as TGTGCCAGCAGCTCGTATATTAGCACTGAAGCTTTCTTT. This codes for CASSSYISTEAFF.

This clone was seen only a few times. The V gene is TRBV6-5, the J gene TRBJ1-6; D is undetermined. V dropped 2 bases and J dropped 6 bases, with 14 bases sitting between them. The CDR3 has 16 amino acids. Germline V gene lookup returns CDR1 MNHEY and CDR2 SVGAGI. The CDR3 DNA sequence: TGTGCCAGCAGTTACCCTTTGGGCGCCGGTAATTCACCCCTCCACTTT. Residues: CASSYPLGAGNSPLHF.

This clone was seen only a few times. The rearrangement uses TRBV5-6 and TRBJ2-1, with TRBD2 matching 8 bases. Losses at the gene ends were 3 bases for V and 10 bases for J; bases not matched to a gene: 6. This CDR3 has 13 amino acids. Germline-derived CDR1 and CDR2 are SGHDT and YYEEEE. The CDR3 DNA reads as TGTGCCAGCAGCTCGTATAGCGGGATGGAGCAGTTCTTC. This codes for CASSSYSGMEQFF.

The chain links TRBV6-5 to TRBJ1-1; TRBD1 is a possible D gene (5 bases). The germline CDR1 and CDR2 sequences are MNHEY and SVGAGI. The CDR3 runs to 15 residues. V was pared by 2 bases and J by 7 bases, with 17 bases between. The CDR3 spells CASSYQGPSEGEAFF. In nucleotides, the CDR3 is TGTGCCAGCAGTTACCAGGGACCCTCGGAGGGTGAAGCTTTCTTT.

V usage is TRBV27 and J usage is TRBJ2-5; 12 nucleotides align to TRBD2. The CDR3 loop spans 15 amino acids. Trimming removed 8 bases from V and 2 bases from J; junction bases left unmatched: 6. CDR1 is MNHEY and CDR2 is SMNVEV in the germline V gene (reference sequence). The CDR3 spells CASVSLAGGQETQYF. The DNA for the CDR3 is TGTGCCAGCGTCTCACTAGCGGGAGGACAAGAGACCCAGTACTTC.

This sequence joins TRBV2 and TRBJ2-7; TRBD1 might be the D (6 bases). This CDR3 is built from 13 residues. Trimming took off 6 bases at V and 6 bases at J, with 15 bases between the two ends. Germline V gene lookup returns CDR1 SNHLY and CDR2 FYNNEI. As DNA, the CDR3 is TGTGCCAGCAGCCTACCAGGGGCGGGCGAGCAGTACTTC. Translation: CASSLPGAGEQYF.

The CDR3 bases are TGCGCCAGCAGCCCCGAAGGAGGCCATAATGAAAAACTGTTTTTT. Translation gives CASSPEGGHNEKLFF. The J gene is TRBJ1-4, the V gene TRBV4-3; no clear D gene. CDR3 length equals 15 residues. Per germline, CDR1 LGHNA and CDR2 YSLEER. Trimming pared 4 bases from V and 4 bases from J, leaving 13 bases between.

The CDR3 protein is CASSQVSRGTEAFF. The CDR3 nucleotides read TGTGCCAGCAGCCAAGTATCCCGGGGCACTGAAGCTTTCTTT. The V and J genes are TRBV14 and TRBJ1-1; D remains unclear. CDR1 SGHDN and CDR2 FVKESK come from the germline V gene. The CDR3 runs to 14 residues. V was shortened by 1 base and J by 4 bases, with 10 bases between the two germline ends.

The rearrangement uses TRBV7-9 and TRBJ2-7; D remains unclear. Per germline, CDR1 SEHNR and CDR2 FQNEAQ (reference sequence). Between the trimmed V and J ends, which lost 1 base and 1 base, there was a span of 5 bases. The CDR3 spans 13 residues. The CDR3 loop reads CASSLVESYEQYF. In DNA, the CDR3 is TGTGCCAGCAGCTTAGTAGAGTCCTACGAGCAGTACTTC.

The CDR3 loop reads CASSRSSGGEGTQYF. Written as DNA, the CDR3 is TGTGCCAGCAGTCGTTCATCAGGGGGCGAAGGGACCCAGTACTTC. The chain carries TRBV6-5 and TRBJ2-5; 8 bases fit TRBD1. CDR3 length: 15 residues. Looked up from germline, CDR1 is MNHEY and CDR2 is SVGAGI. Germline trimming cut 5 bases from V and 7 bases from J; bases unmatched to any gene: 12.

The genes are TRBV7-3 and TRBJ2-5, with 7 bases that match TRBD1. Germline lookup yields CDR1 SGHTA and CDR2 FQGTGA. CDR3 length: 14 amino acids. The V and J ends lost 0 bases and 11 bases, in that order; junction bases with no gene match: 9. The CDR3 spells CASSLTGNDREQYF. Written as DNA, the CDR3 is TGTGCCAGCAGCTTAACTGGGAATGACAGGGAGCAGTACTTC.

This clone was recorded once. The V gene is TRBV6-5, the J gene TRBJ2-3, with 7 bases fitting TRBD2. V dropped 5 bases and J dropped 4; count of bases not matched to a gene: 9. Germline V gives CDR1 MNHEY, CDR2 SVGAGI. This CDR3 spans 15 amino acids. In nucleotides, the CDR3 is TGTGCCAGCAGTCCCGTGGGGGGGACCGCAGATACGCAGTATTTT. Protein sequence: CASSPVGGTADTQYF.

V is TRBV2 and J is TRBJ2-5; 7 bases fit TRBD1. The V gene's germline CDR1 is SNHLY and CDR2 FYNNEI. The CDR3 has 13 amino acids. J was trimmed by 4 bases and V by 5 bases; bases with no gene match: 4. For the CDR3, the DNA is TGTGCCAGCAGTAGGGGGCAGCTAGAGACCCAGTACTTC. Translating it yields CASSRGQLETQYF. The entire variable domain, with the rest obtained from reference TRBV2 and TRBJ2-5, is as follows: EPEVTQTPSHQVTQMGQEVILRCVPISNHLYFYWYRQILGQKVEFLVSFYNNEISEKSEIFDDQFSVERPDGSNFTLKIRSTKLEDSAMYFCASSRGQLETQYFGPGTRLLVL.

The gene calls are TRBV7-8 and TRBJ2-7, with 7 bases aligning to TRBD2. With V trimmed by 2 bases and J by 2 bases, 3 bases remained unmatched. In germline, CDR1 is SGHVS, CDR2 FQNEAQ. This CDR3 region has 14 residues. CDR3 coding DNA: TGTGCCAGCAGCTTAAGCGGGACCCCCTACGAGCAGTACTTC. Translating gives CASSLSGTPYEQYF.

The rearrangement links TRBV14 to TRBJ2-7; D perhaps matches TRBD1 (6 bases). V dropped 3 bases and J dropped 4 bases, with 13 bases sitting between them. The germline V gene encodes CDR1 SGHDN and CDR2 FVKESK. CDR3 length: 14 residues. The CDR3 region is CASSQNLQGYEQYF. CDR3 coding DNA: TGTGCCAGCAGCCAGAACCTACAGGGATACGAGCAGTACTTC.

The CDR3 is CASGEGGNQPQHF. The CDR3 DNA follows: TGTGCCAGCGGTGAGGGAGGCAATCAGCCCCAGCATTTT. The chain has TRBV6-5 and TRBJ1-5; D ambiguous. The CDR3 covers 13 residues. Germline V gene lookup returns CDR1 MNHEY and CDR2 SVGAGI. V was cut by 8 bases and J by 2 bases, with 10 bases left in between.

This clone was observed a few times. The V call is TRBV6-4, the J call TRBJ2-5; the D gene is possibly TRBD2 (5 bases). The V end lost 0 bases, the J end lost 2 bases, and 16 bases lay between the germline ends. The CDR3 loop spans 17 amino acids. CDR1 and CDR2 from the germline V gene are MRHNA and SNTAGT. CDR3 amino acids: CASSDSDRRARQETQYF. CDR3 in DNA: TGTGCCAGCAGTGACTCCGACCGGCGGGCCAGACAAGAGACCCAGTACTTC.

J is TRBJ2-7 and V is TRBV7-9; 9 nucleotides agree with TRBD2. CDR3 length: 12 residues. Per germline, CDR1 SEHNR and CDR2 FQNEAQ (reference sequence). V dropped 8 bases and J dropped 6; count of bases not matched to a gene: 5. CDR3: CASALAGPEQYF. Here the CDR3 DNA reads TGTGCCAGCGCACTAGCGGGCCCCGAGCAGTACTTC.

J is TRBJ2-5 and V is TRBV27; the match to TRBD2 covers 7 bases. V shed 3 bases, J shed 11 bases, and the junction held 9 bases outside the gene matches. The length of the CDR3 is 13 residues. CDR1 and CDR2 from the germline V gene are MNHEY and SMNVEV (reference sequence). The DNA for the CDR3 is TGTGCCAGCAGTTTCTCTCGGGCGGGAGTTCAGTACTTC. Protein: CASSFSRAGVQYF.

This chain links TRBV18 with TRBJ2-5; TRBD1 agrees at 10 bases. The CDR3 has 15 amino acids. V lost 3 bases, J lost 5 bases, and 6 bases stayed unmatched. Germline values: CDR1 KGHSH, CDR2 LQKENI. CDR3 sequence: CASSPVTGGMETQYF. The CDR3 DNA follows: TGTGCCAGCTCACCCGTGACAGGGGGCATGGAGACCCAGTACTTC.

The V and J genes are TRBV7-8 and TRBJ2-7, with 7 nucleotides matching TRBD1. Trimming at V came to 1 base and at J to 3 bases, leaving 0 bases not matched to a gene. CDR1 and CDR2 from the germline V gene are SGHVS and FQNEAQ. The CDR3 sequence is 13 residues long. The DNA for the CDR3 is TGTGCCAGCAGCTTAGACAGGGGCTACGAGCAGTACTTC. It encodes CASSLDRGYEQYF.

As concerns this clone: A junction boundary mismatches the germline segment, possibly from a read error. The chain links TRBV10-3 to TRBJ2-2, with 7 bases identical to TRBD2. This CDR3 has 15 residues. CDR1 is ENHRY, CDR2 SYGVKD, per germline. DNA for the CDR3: TGTGCCAGCAGTAGGGCGGGGGCGAACACCGGGGAGCTGTTTTTT. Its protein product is CASSRAGANTGELFF.

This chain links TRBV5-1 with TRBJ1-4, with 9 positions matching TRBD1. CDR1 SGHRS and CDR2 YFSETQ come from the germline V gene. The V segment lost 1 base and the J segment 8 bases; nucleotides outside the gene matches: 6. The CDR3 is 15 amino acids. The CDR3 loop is CASSLRGQGGEKLFF. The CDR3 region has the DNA TGCGCCAGCAGCTTGAGGGGACAGGGTGGCGAAAAACTGTTTTTT.